The 28 T cell receptor beta chains below come from one sample, sequenced in a study of shared clonotypes between healthy human individuals. Libraries were prepared by immunoSEQ multiplex PCR; TCRdb keeps only in-frame clonotypes and omits some of them. The data hold roughly 2,300,000 clones, with approximately 90% observed a single time. The sample was naive CD4+ T cells from PBMCs. Regarding subset: CD45RA+ positively selected. Receptor source: a man aged 18 to 30 in good health. Some clones in this sample may be carry-over from other donors' samples.

The CDR3 DNA reads as TGTGCCAGCAGCAAGCAACAGGACACTGAAGCTTTCTTT. As protein: CASSKQQDTEAFF. The chain has TRBV7-9 and TRBJ1-1; tentatively, D is TRBD1 (5 bases). This CDR3 is built from 13 residues. Germline loops: CDR1 SEHNR, CDR2 FQNEAQ (reference sequence). V lost 5 bases and J 3 bases, leaving 10 bases between the germline ends.

This sequence joins TRBV30 and TRBJ1-1, with 7 nucleotides matching TRBD1. Germline V gene data show CDR1 as GTSNPN and CDR2 as SVGIG (reference sequence). The J segment lost 1 base and the V segment lost 3 bases, leaving 5 bases of the junction unmatched. The length of the CDR3 is 14 residues. The CDR3 region has the DNA TGTGCCTGGAGAGGGGGCTCCACGAACACTGAAGCTTTCTTT. This translates into CAWRGGSTNTEAFF.

The chain recombines TRBV5-1 with TRBJ2-3; D gene ambiguous. Germline V gives CDR1 SGHRS, CDR2 YFSETQ. Trimming shortened V by 7 bases and J by 4 bases, and 13 bases separated the two germline ends. CDR3 length equals 13 residues. The CDR3 DNA sequence: TGCGCCAGCGCCCGAGAGTTGGCAGATACGCAGTATTTT. It specifies CASARELADTQYF.

The chain uses TRBV18 and TRBJ2-3; maybe TRBD1 (5 bases). The length of the CDR3 is 15 residues. Germline assignment: CDR1 KGHSH and CDR2 LQKENI. V was clipped by 3 bases and J by 5 bases, with 15 bases between them. The CDR3 coding sequence is TGTGCCAGCTCACCGGCGCAGGGTGGGCAAGATACGCAGTATTTT. As protein: CASSPAQGGQDTQYF.

The V and J genes are TRBV21-1 and TRBJ1-1. TRBV21-1 is annotated as a pseudogene. The CDR3 totals 18 residues. The CDR3 reads CASSKNSLMSVVNTEAFF. The CDR3 DNA is TGTGCCAGCAGCAAGAATTCCCTTATGTCGGTCGTGAACACTGAAGCTTTCTTT.

The chain uses TRBV7-3 and TRBJ2-3; D is ambiguous. The germline V gene encodes CDR1 SGHTA and CDR2 FQGTGA. V was pared by 4 bases and J by 4 bases, with 24 bases between. This CDR3 is 18 amino acids long. For the CDR3, the DNA is TGTGCCAGCAGCTCCGGCGCTGGCGCGGCCATAGGCGCAGATACGCAGTATTTT. It codes for CASSSGAGAAIGADTQYF.

Remarks on this clone: The sample has other DNA sequences that encode this CDR3 too. The rearrangement links TRBV6-1 to TRBJ1-5; D gene uncertain. V shed 3 bases and J shed 0 bases, with 0 bases lying between them. The CDR3 has 12 residues. CDR1 MNHNS and CDR2 SASEGT come from the germline V gene. CDR3 DNA: TGTGCCAGCAGTGATAGCAATCAGCCCCAGCATTTT. As protein: CASSDSNQPQHF.

This sequence joins TRBV6-5 and TRBJ1-1; possible D gene TRBD1, 6 bases. Deletions cut 0 bases from V and 4 bases from J, with 9 bases between. CDR1 is MNHEY, CDR2 SVGAGI, per germline. The CDR3 is 14 residues long. The CDR3 sequence: CASSYSQGLTEAFF. The CDR3 DNA sequence: TGTGCCAGCAGTTACTCACAGGGCCTCACTGAAGCTTTCTTT.

V and J are TRBV30 and TRBJ1-4, with TRBD1 as a possible D gene (5 bases). The CDR3 loop spans 15 amino acids. V lost 4 bases, J lost 4 bases, and 16 bases lay in between. CDR1 and CDR2 (germline): GTSNPN, SVGIG (reference sequence). As DNA, the CDR3 is TGTGCCTGGAAGGTGGGGCGAGGCATTAATGAAAAACTGTTTTTT. This codes for CAWKVGRGINEKLFF.

The J gene is TRBJ2-7, the V gene TRBV27, with 8 bases that match TRBD2. CDR3 length equals 14 residues. Germline CDR1 MNHEY, CDR2 SMNVEV (reference sequence). Unmatched junction bases numbered 7, after V lost 9 bases and J lost 0 bases. Here the CDR3 DNA reads TGTGCCAGTAGTGCTAGCGGGCTCTCCTACGAGCAGTACTTC. Its translation is CASSASGLSYEQYF.

The chain uses TRBV4-1 and TRBJ1-5; 8 bases match TRBD1. Germline CDR1 and CDR2: MGHRA and YSYEKL. Trimming cost V 1 base and J 2 bases; bases outside gene matches: 4. CDR3 size: 16 residues. This chain's CDR3 is CASSQVGQVGNQPQHF. For the CDR3, the DNA is TGCGCCAGCAGCCAAGTGGGACAGGTGGGCAATCAGCCCCAGCATTTT.

The count of this clone is one. The CDR3 here is CASSLKRPATGELFF. In DNA form, the CDR3 reads TGTGCCAGCAGCTTAAAGCGGCCGGCGACCGGGGAGCTGTTTTTT. This sequence joins TRBV7-9 and TRBJ2-2, with a tentative D call TRBD2 (5 bases). The length of the CDR3 is 15 residues. The V end was cut by 2 bases, the J end by 5 bases, with 12 bases between. The V gene's germline CDR1 is SEHNR and CDR2 FQNEAQ (reference sequence). Drawing the rest from reference TRBV7-9 and TRBJ2-2, the complete variable domain is DTGVSQNPRHKITKRGQNVTFRCDPISEHNRLYWYRQTLGQGPEFLTYFQNEAQLEKSRLLSDRFSAERPKGSFSTLEIQRTEQGDSAMYLCASSLKRPATGELFFGEGSRLTVL.

The table lists this clone with a few counts. This chain uses TRBV30 with TRBJ1-2, with no clear D. V was trimmed by 2 bases and J by 3 bases, leaving 7 bases between them. Germline V lookup: CDR1 GTSNPN, CDR2 SVGIG (reference sequence). The CDR3 loop spans 12 amino acids. The CDR3 DNA follows: TGTGCCTGGAGTATGGCAGACTATGGCTACACCTTC. As protein: CAWSMADYGYTF. The full variable domain, completed using reference TRBV30 and TRBJ1-2, is SQTIHQWPATLVQPVGSPLSLECTVEGTSNPNLYWYRQAAGRGLQLLFYSVGIGQISSEVPQNLSASRPQDRQFILSSKKLLLSDSGFYLCAWSMADYGYTFGSGTRLTVV.

This clone appeared a single time. The same CDR3 is also encoded by other DNA sequences in this sample. The chain has TRBV6-5 and TRBJ2-3, with unresolved D. CDR3 length equals 16 residues. CDR1 and CDR2 (germline): MNHEY, SVGAGI. Trimming took off 0 bases at V and 3 bases at J, with 13 bases between the two ends. The CDR3 DNA reads as TGTGCCAGCAGTTACTCGGGCGGTTTGGGAACAGATACGCAGTATTTT. It encodes CASSYSGGLGTDTQYF.

The J gene is TRBJ1-2, the V gene TRBV5-1, with D possibly being TRBD1 (5 bases). The CDR3 is 17 residues long. Germline-derived CDR1 and CDR2 are SGHRS and YFSETQ. With 0 bases removed from V and 1 base from J, the gap between germline ends came to 16 bases. CDR3 nucleotide sequence: TGCGCCAGCAGCTTGGGTGTCCAGGGTACGGTTAACTATGGCTACACCTTC. Translation gives CASSLGVQGTVNYGYTF.

This clone was seen a single time. The chain combines TRBV5-1 with TRBJ1-1; 7 nucleotides match TRBD1. CDR1 SGHRS and CDR2 YFSETQ come from the germline V gene. V was pared by 9 bases and J by 0 bases, with 8 bases of the junction left unmatched. This CDR3 has 14 amino acids. The DNA for the CDR3 is TGCGCCACCAAGACAGGGCTTCTGAACACTGAAGCTTTCTTT. This translates into CATKTGLLNTEAFF.

The V and J genes are TRBV9 and TRBJ2-3, with a possible D match to TRBD1 (6 bases). Germline V CDR1 and CDR2: SGDLS, YYNGEE. V gave up 4 bases and J gave up 4 bases, with 16 bases separating them. The CDR3 contains 15 residues. CDR3 sequence (DNA): TGTGCCAGCAGCACAGTCATGGGGGCATCAGATACGCAGTATTTT. This translates into CASSTVMGASDTQYF.

The rearrangement uses TRBV10-1 and TRBJ2-3; no firm D call. Germline values: CDR1 WNHNN, CDR2 SYGVQD (reference sequence). V gave up 7 bases and J gave up 3 bases, with 20 bases separating them. This CDR3 region has 16 residues. The CDR3 DNA is TGCGCCAGCATTAGGTTTGCGGATGCCGGAACAGATACGCAGTATTTT. Its protein is CASIRFADAGTDTQYF.

The gene calls are TRBV19 and TRBJ1-5; D uncertain. Trimming took off 4 bases at V and 0 bases at J, with 13 bases between the two ends. This CDR3 contains 16 residues. Per the germline V gene, CDR1 is LNHDA and CDR2 is SQIVND (reference sequence). The CDR3 loop reads CASSRAGEISNQPQHF. CDR3 bases: TGTGCCAGTAGTAGAGCAGGTGAGATTAGCAATCAGCCCCAGCATTTT.

The CDR3: CASSGDRATDTQYF. The CDR3, as DNA: TGCGCCAGCAGCGGGGACAGGGCCACAGATACGCAGTATTTT. The chain joins TRBV5-1 to TRBJ2-3; 9 bases fit TRBD1. From germline, CDR1 is SGHRS and CDR2 YFSETQ. The CDR3 sequence is 14 residues long. The V gene end was trimmed by 4 bases and the J gene end by 2 bases; junction bases not matched to a gene: 2.

This chain uses TRBV5-1 with TRBJ1-4, with a possible D match to TRBD1 (6 bases). The germline gives CDR1 SGHRS, CDR2 YFSETQ. The V end lost 4 bases, the J end lost 3 bases, and 13 bases lay between the germline ends. This CDR3 has 15 amino acids. The CDR3 is CASSQGGGANEKLFF. CDR3 nucleotide sequence: TGCGCCAGCAGCCAAGGGGGTGGTGCTAATGAAAAACTGTTTTTT.

This clone came up a few times. The gene calls are TRBV30 and TRBJ1-1; D gene uncertain. CDR1 and CDR2 (germline): GTSNPN, SVGIG (reference sequence). The CDR3 has 12 residues. V was trimmed by 1 base and J by 0 bases, leaving 3 bases between them. CDR3 residues: CAWSDLNTEAFF. The CDR3 DNA sequence: TGTGCCTGGAGTGACCTGAACACTGAAGCTTTCTTT.

The chain recombines TRBV5-4 with TRBJ2-7, with 9 bases aligning to TRBD1. With V trimmed by 2 bases and J by 1 base, 7 bases remained unmatched. There are 16 residues in the CDR3. Germline CDR1 SGHNT, CDR2 YYREEE (reference sequence). This CDR3 is CASSFGAGTGSYEQYF. CDR3 coding DNA: TGTGCCAGCAGCTTCGGGGCGGGGACAGGGTCCTACGAGCAGTACTTC.

The V and J genes are TRBV5-4 and TRBJ2-5; D is possibly TRBD1 (6 bases). Trimming stripped 1 base from V and 1 base from J, with 11 bases between. Germline V gene sequence: CDR1 SGHNT, CDR2 YYREEE (reference sequence). The CDR3 spans 15 residues. CDR3 bases: TGTGCCAGCAGCTTGTCTAACAGGGCCCAAGAGACCCAGTACTTC. Amino acids: CASSLSNRAQETQYF.

V gene TRBV30 combines with J gene TRBJ2-1; 15 bases agree with TRBD2. The germline CDR1 and CDR2 sequences are GTSNPN and SVGIG (reference sequence). V was pared by 5 bases and J by 5 bases, with 7 bases of the junction left unmatched. The CDR3 covers 16 residues. This CDR3 reads CAWAGLAGGAHNEQFF. The CDR3, as DNA: TGTGCCTGGGCGGGACTAGCGGGAGGCGCTCACAATGAGCAGTTCTTC.

This rearrangement joins TRBV1 to TRBJ2-1; the table names TRBD2, a call not compared with the DNA. TRBV1 counts as a pseudogene. The CDR3 has 18 amino acids. The CDR3 nucleotides read TGCACCAGCAGCCCCCCTCCTAGAAGGAGTCAACTTAGAAATGAGCAGTTCTTC. Amino acid sequence: CTSSPPPRRSQLRNEQFF.

The chain couples TRBV5-8 to TRBJ2-5; 12 bases fit TRBD2. The CDR3 loop spans 16 amino acids. Per the germline V gene, CDR1 is SGHTS and CDR2 is YDEGEE. Trimming removed 4 bases from V and 6 bases from J; junction bases left unmatched: 10. CDR3 DNA: TGTGCCAGCAGCCTGACACTAGCGGGAGGATCACAGACCCAGTACTTC. It encodes CASSLTLAGGSQTQYF.

The CDR3 spells CASIARGRGYTDTQYF. The CDR3 coding sequence is TGTGCCAGCATAGCGCGGGGGCGGGGGTACACAGATACGCAGTATTTT. V is TRBV28 and J is TRBJ2-3, with a possible D match to TRBD2 (7 bases). The CDR3 consists of 16 residues. Germline values: CDR1 MDHEN, CDR2 SYDVKM. The V end lost 7 bases, the J end lost 2 bases, and 19 bases lay between the germline ends.